These 9 T cell receptor beta chains share one sample of origin, sequenced in a study of control samples from healthy donors and cancer patients. Sequenced by immunoSEQ multiplex PCR; TCRdb stores in-frame clones only, minus some. The sample includes about 28,000 clones, 70% to 80% of them seen just once. Sequenced material: PBMCs. The receptors here all came from a man in his 60s with head and neck cancer.

V gene TRBV7-9 combines with J gene TRBJ2-7, with D unclear. This CDR3 is built from 16 residues. Trimming shortened V by 5 bases and J by 3 bases, and 20 bases separated the two germline ends. Germline CDR1 SEHNR, CDR2 FQNEAQ (reference sequence). The CDR3 sequence: CASSPHSSDANYEQYF. In DNA form, the CDR3 reads TGTGCCAGCAGCCCCCATTCCAGTGACGCCAACTACGAGCAGTACTTC.

In nucleotides, the CDR3 is TGTGCCAGCAGCCTCCAACAGGGGGCTCGCGAGCAGTACTTC. Amino acids: CASSLQQGAREQYF. The chain joins TRBV14 to TRBJ2-7; 9 bases are a match to TRBD1. The CDR3 consists of 14 residues. The junction had 7 bases not matched to a gene; V was cut back by 4 bases and J by 6 bases. From germline, CDR1 is SGHDN and CDR2 FVKESK.

The V and J genes are TRBV18 and TRBJ2-7; 8 positions agree with TRBD1. The junction had 4 bases not matched to a gene; V was cut back by 3 bases and J by 0 bases. The CDR3 has 15 residues. CDR1 and CDR2 from the germline V gene are KGHSH and LQKENI. The CDR3 bases are TGTGCCAGCTCACCCCGGGACAGGACCTCCTACGAGCAGTACTTC. Translated: CASSPRDRTSYEQYF.

The chain has TRBV6-2 or TRBV6-3 and TRBJ1-2; 10 bases align to TRBD1. Germline V CDR1 and CDR2: MNHEY, SVGEGT. The CDR3 contains 17 residues. V dropped 6 bases and J dropped 0; count of bases not matched to a gene: 10. The CDR3 region has the DNA TGTGCCAGCAGCGGGCGGGACAGGGGAAGGACTAACTATGGCTACACCTTC. Protein product: CASSGRDRGRTNYGYTF.

The CDR3 region has the DNA TGCGCCAGCAGCCTGGGGATGGCGGACTCTGGGGCCAACGTCCTGACTTTC. The encoded protein is CASSLGMADSGANVLTF. This chain joins TRBV5-1 and TRBJ2-6; D remains unclear. Germline V gene lookup returns CDR1 SGHRS and CDR2 YFSETQ. Trimming stripped 4 bases from V and 0 bases from J, with 14 bases between. CDR3 length: 17 amino acids.

The genes are TRBV28 and TRBJ1-1; D uncertain. The CDR3 covers 15 residues. The germline V and J ends were trimmed by 5 bases and 1 base, with 14 bases remaining between them. Looked up from germline, CDR1 is MDHEN and CDR2 is SYDVKM. The CDR3 protein is CASSLLQPSNTEAFF. CDR3 nucleotide sequence: TGTGCCAGCAGTCTCCTACAGCCCTCGAACACTGAAGCTTTCTTT.

This clone was detected only once. Relative to the germline gene, one junction end is altered; a read error may explain this. The V and J genes are TRBV28 and TRBJ2-1, with TRBD2 as a possible D gene (5 bases). Germline values: CDR1 MDHEN, CDR2 SYDVKM. The CDR3 spans 16 residues. This chain's CDR3 is CASTLNPGIVDNEQFF. The CDR3, as DNA: TGTGCCAGCACTTTAAACCCGGGAATAGTCGACAATGAGCAGTTCTTC.

This clone was detected a few times. The chain employs TRBV30 and TRBJ1-2; D is unclear. V dropped 6 bases and J dropped 0 bases, with 11 bases sitting between them. Germline values: CDR1 GTSNPN, CDR2 SVGIG (reference sequence). This CDR3 spans 13 amino acids. This chain's CDR3 is CACLEDTNYGYTF. The CDR3 DNA reads as TGTGCCTGCCTCGAGGATACTAACTATGGCTACACCTTC.

This chain links TRBV28 with TRBJ2-5; TRBD1 matches 12 bases. CDR1 and CDR2 from the germline V gene are MDHEN and SYDVKM. J lost 4 bases, V lost 5 bases, and 8 bases had no gene match. The CDR3 totals 16 residues. CDR3 in amino acids: CASSEPGQGARETQYF. The CDR3, as DNA: TGTGCCAGCAGTGAGCCGGGACAGGGGGCTCGAGAGACCCAGTACTTC.